One and the same sample provided the 29 T cell receptor beta chains below, sequenced in a study of blood T cell repertoires in COVID-19. Using immunoSEQ multiplex PCR, the repertoire was profiled, and TCRdb retains in-frame clones only, with some absent. The sample carries about 200,000 clones, 60% to 85% recorded once. The sequencing sample was made of peripheral blood. These TCRs come from a woman in her 70s with acute or convalescent COVID-19.

J is TRBJ2-1 and V is TRBV3-1 (or the pseudogene TRBV3-2); D is ambiguous. V was shortened by 4 bases and J by 0 bases, with 13 bases between the two germline ends. CDR1 is LGHDT and CDR2 is YNNKEL in the germline V gene (reference sequence). The CDR3 totals 16 residues. In DNA form, the CDR3 reads TGTGCCAGCAGCCCCCCGAGGCCCAGCTCCTACAATGAGCAGTTCTTC. It codes for CASSPPRPSSYNEQFF.

The J gene is TRBJ2-2, the V gene TRBV5-1; 9 nucleotides line up with TRBD2. Germline assignment: CDR1 SGHRS and CDR2 YFSETQ. The CDR3 sequence is 16 residues long. V was clipped by 5 bases and J by 3 bases; unmatched bases: 8. For the CDR3, the DNA is TGCGCCAGCAGGTTAAGCGGGAGGACGGACACCGGGGAGCTGTTTTTT. Its protein is CASRLSGRTDTGELFF.

The chain joins TRBV18 to TRBJ2-4; D not resolved. This CDR3 has 14 amino acids. Germline lookup yields CDR1 KGHSH and CDR2 LQKENI. With 6 bases removed from V and 9 bases from J, the gap between germline ends came to 18 bases. The DNA of the CDR3 is TGTGCCAGCTCCCTCCCCACCACTCGTGGCATTCAGTACTTC. Translating it yields CASSLPTTRGIQYF.

The V call is TRBV5-1, the J call TRBJ2-5; D gene unclear. The CDR3 totals 12 residues. Germline V gives CDR1 SGHRS, CDR2 YFSETQ. Trimming stripped 4 bases from V and 5 bases from J, with 9 bases between. CDR3 sequence: CASSVQAETQYF. CDR3 bases: TGCGCCAGCAGCGTCCAAGCGGAGACCCAGTACTTC.

This clone was observed a few times. This chain joins TRBV2 and TRBJ1-2; 8 bases align to TRBD1. Unmatched junction bases numbered 7, after V lost 6 bases and J lost 7 bases. Germline CDR1 is SNHLY and CDR2 is FYNNEI. The CDR3 extends over 13 amino acids. CDR3 protein: CASRFQGAGGYTF. The DNA of the CDR3 is TGTGCCAGCAGGTTCCAGGGGGCGGGTGGCTACACCTTC.

This chain joins TRBV9 and TRBJ1-1; 7 bases map to TRBD1. This CDR3 spans 14 amino acids. Germline V gene data show CDR1 as SGDLS and CDR2 as YYNGEE. V dropped 0 bases and J dropped 4; count of bases not matched to a gene: 3. For the CDR3, the DNA is TGTGCCAGCAGCGTAGATGCAGGGGGCACTGAAGCTTTCTTT. Protein sequence: CASSVDAGGTEAFF.

The V gene is TRBV28, the J gene TRBJ2-1, with TRBD1 matching over 9 bases. V gave up 6 bases and J gave up 7 bases; unmatched junction bases: 7. The CDR3 has 14 amino acids. Looked up from germline, CDR1 is MDHEN and CDR2 is SYDVKM. CDR3 amino acids: CASSPRTGENEQFF. Here the CDR3 DNA reads TGTGCCAGCAGCCCACGGACAGGGGAGAATGAGCAGTTCTTC.

The chain employs TRBV5-1 and TRBJ2-1; 10 nucleotides agree with TRBD1. Looked up from germline, CDR1 is SGHRS and CDR2 is YFSETQ. This CDR3 is built from 15 residues. The V gene end was trimmed by 4 bases and the J gene end by 3 bases; junction bases not matched to a gene: 4. The CDR3 here is CASSPGQGFYNEQFF. Written as DNA, the CDR3 is TGCGCCAGCAGCCCGGGACAGGGGTTCTACAATGAGCAGTTCTTC. Based on the CDR3 plus reference TRBV5-1 and TRBJ2-1, the full variable domain is KAGVTQTPRYLIKTRGQQVTLSCSPISGHRSVSWYQQTPGQGLQFLFEYFSETQRNKGNFPGRFSGRQFSNSRSEMNVSTLELGDSALYLCASSPGQGFYNEQFFGPGTRLTVL.

The CDR3 coding sequence is TGTGCCAGCAGTGAAAGGGACTACTACAATGAGCAGTTCTTC. Protein: CASSERDYYNEQFF. V usage is TRBV6-1 and J usage is TRBJ2-1; TRBD2 aligns across 7 bases. Germline-derived CDR1 and CDR2 are MNHNS and SASEGT. V shed 2 bases and J 3 bases; nucleotides not matched to a gene: 1. The length of the CDR3 is 14 residues.

This clone was counted once. This sample also contains other DNA sequences that code for the same CDR3. The chain employs TRBV28 and TRBJ1-5; D unclear. The germline V gene has CDR1 MDHEN and CDR2 SYDVKM. V lost 5 bases and J 1 base, leaving 12 bases between the germline ends. CDR3 size: 15 residues. This CDR3 reads CASSPTGLSNQPQHF. The CDR3, as DNA: TGTGCCAGCAGTCCAACCGGACTGAGCAATCAGCCCCAGCATTTT.

The rearrangement joins TRBV28 to TRBJ2-2, with TRBD1 identical over 8 bases. This CDR3 has 16 amino acids. With V trimmed by 7 bases and J by 0 bases, 7 bases remained unmatched. Germline V CDR1 and CDR2: MDHEN, SYDVKM. The CDR3 spells CASNQDRGPNTGELFF. In DNA form, the CDR3 reads TGTGCCAGCAACCAAGACAGGGGCCCGAACACCGGGGAGCTGTTTTTT. Full variable domain (remainder filled in from reference TRBV28 and TRBJ2-2): DVKVTQSSRYLVKRTGEKVFLECVQDMDHENMFWYRQDPGLGLRLIYFSYDVKMKEKGDIPEGYSVSREKKERFSLILESASTNQTSMYLCASNQDRGPNTGELFFGEGSRLTVL.

This rearrangement joins TRBV10-3 to TRBJ2-7, with TRBD1 as a possible D gene (6 bases). V gave up 6 bases and J gave up 0 bases, with 9 bases separating them. The CDR3 spans 13 residues. The V gene's germline CDR1 is ENHRY and CDR2 SYGVKD. The DNA of the CDR3 is TGTGCCATCAGCGCAGGGGACTCCTACGAGCAGTACTTC. Its protein product is CAISAGDSYEQYF.

The chain combines TRBV30 with TRBJ2-3, with D possibly TRBD2 on 6 matching bases. V was shortened by 2 bases and J by 3 bases, with 15 bases between the two germline ends. The CDR3 contains 15 residues. Germline V lookup: CDR1 GTSNPN, CDR2 SVGIG (reference sequence). The CDR3 DNA is TGTGCCTGGAGTCCACCCGGCGGGAAAACAGATACGCAGTATTTT. It codes for CAWSPPGGKTDTQYF.

For the CDR3, the DNA is TGTGCCGGGGGACAGTCTGTCGGTGATGAAAAACTGTTTTTT. Encoded protein: CAGGQSVGDEKLFF. This rearrangement joins TRBV6-5 to TRBJ1-4, with 7 bases fitting TRBD1. CDR1 is MNHEY, CDR2 SVGAGI, per germline. After removal of 11 bases from V and 6 bases from J, the junction contained 12 bases not matched to a gene. The CDR3 spans 14 residues.

V gene TRBV7-2 combines with J gene TRBJ2-5; D perhaps matches TRBD1 (5 bases). There are 11 residues in the CDR3. CDR1 SGHTA and CDR2 FQGNSA come from the germline V gene. V gave up 10 bases and J gave up 5 bases, with 11 bases separating them. The CDR3 loop is CATRARETQYF. The CDR3 DNA sequence: TGTGCCACCAGGGCGAGGGAGACCCAGTACTTC. Based on the CDR3 plus reference TRBV7-2 and TRBJ2-5, the full variable domain is GAGVSQSPSNKVTEKGKDVELRCDPISGHTALYWYRQSLGQGLEFLIYFQGNSAPDKSGLPSDRFSAERTGGSVSTLTIQRTQQEDSAVYLCATRARETQYFGPGTRLLVL.

In its sample, this clone was seen once. This rearrangement joins TRBV3-1 (or the pseudogene TRBV3-2) to TRBJ1-2; a possible D gene is TRBD1 (6 bases). V lost 2 bases, J lost 0 bases, and 10 bases lay in between. Germline V gives CDR1 LGHDT, CDR2 YNNKEL (reference sequence). The CDR3 consists of 15 residues. The CDR3 reads CASSQQGTANYGYTF. DNA for the CDR3: TGTGCCAGCAGCCAACAGGGGACCGCTAACTATGGCTACACCTTC.

This chain links TRBV5-6 with TRBJ1-5; D might be TRBD1 (5 bases). This CDR3 region has 16 residues. Germline values: CDR1 SGHDT, CDR2 YYEEEE. V was trimmed by 0 bases and J by 0 bases, leaving 10 bases between them. The CDR3 region has the DNA TGTGCCAGCAGCTTGGGTGCGGGGGATAGCAATCAGCCCCAGCATTTT. This sequence encodes CASSLGAGDSNQPQHF.

V usage is TRBV11-2 and J usage is TRBJ2-7; weak D call: TRBD2 (6 bases). The V end was cut by 5 bases, the J end by 4 bases, with 12 bases between. Germline loops: CDR1 SGHAT, CDR2 FQNNGV. The CDR3 loop spans 13 amino acids. This CDR3 reads CASSHGSIYEQYF. CDR3 DNA: TGTGCCAGCAGCCACGGGAGTATTTACGAGCAGTACTTC. Full variable domain (missing parts from reference TRBV11-2 and TRBJ2-7): EAGVAQSPRYKIIEKRQSVAFWCNPISGHATLYWYQQILGQGPKLLIQFQNNGVVDDSQLPKDRFSAERLKGVDSTLKIQPAKLEDSAVYLCASSHGSIYEQYFGPGTRLTVT.

To note about this clone: One end of the junction varies from germline; a read error may be responsible. The genes are TRBV3-1 (or the pseudogene TRBV3-2) and TRBJ2-5; 10 bases map to TRBD1. Per germline, CDR1 LGHDT and CDR2 YNNKEL (reference sequence). CDR3 length: 15 amino acids. The CDR3 loop reads CASSQWTGGQGTQYF. The DNA for the CDR3 is TGTGCCAGCAGCCAATGGACAGGGGGGCAAGGGACCCAGTACTTC.

The chain uses TRBV7-2 and TRBJ1-1; 9 bases map to TRBD1. The V gene's germline CDR1 is SGHTA and CDR2 FQGNSA. This CDR3 has 15 amino acids. The J segment lost 2 bases and the V segment lost 5 bases, leaving 6 bases of the junction unmatched. The DNA of the CDR3 is TGTGCCAGCAGCATCTACAGGGGGCATAACACTGAAGCTTTCTTT. Protein product: CASSIYRGHNTEAFF.

This chain links TRBV2 with TRBJ1-1; D may be TRBD1 (5 bases). Germline V gene lookup returns CDR1 SNHLY and CDR2 FYNNEI. This CDR3 region has 11 residues. The germline V and J ends were trimmed by 10 bases and 11 bases, with 17 bases remaining between them. The DNA of the CDR3 is TGTGCCAATGGGGCTGAGCTAATGGCTTTCTTT. It translates to CANGAELMAFF.

The J gene is TRBJ1-1, the V gene TRBV5-6, with D perhaps matching TRBD1 (6 bases). Germline assignment: CDR1 SGHDT and CDR2 YYEEEE. CDR3 length: 13 residues. The germline V and J ends were trimmed by 0 bases and 8 bases, with 11 bases remaining between them. DNA of the CDR3: TGTGCCAGCAGCTTGGGACAGGCCGTCGAAGCTTTCTTT. It yields the protein CASSLGQAVEAFF.

In this sample, this clone turned up a few times. This chain uses TRBV2 with TRBJ1-2; TRBD1 matches 7 bases. The germline V gene has CDR1 SNHLY and CDR2 FYNNEI. Trimming removed 5 bases from V and 3 bases from J; junction bases left unmatched: 3. This CDR3 spans 13 amino acids. CDR3 sequence: CASSTQGDYGYTF. For the CDR3, the DNA is TGTGCCAGCAGTACGCAGGGGGACTATGGCTACACCTTC.

The V and J genes are TRBV30 and TRBJ2-2, with 8 bases fitting TRBD2. The CDR3 length is 15 residues. The V and J ends lost 3 bases and 4 bases, in that order; junction bases with no gene match: 7. Germline CDR1 GTSNPN, CDR2 SVGIG (reference sequence). CDR3 in DNA: TGTGCCTGGAGCACCGGGAGGGGGGTCACCGGGGAGCTGTTTTTT. This encodes CAWSTGRGVTGELFF.

The J gene is TRBJ1-1, the V gene TRBV5-1; D is unresolved. CDR1 SGHRS and CDR2 YFSETQ come from the germline V gene. There are 13 residues in the CDR3. V lost 4 bases, J lost 0 bases, and 7 bases lay in between. The CDR3 here is CASSRSLNTEAFF. The CDR3 DNA follows: TGCGCCAGCAGCCGCAGTCTGAACACTGAAGCTTTCTTT.

The chain recombines TRBV28 with TRBJ1-4, with TRBD1 matching over 9 bases. The germline V gene encodes CDR1 MDHEN and CDR2 SYDVKM. The CDR3 has 17 residues. Germline trimming cut 4 bases from V and 5 bases from J; bases unmatched to any gene: 11. The CDR3 coding sequence is TGTGCCAGCAGTTCACTTCCGGGACAGGGTGCCAATGAAAAACTGTTTTTT. It specifies CASSSLPGQGANEKLFF.

CDR3 region: CASSQWDRVYNEQFF. The CDR3 DNA reads TGTGCCAGCAGCCAATGGGACAGGGTCTACAATGAGCAGTTCTTC. The chain has TRBV3-1 (or the pseudogene TRBV3-2) and TRBJ2-1; TRBD1 matches 9 bases. The CDR3 is made up of 15 amino acids. The V gene's germline CDR1 is LGHDT and CDR2 YNNKEL (reference sequence). V was clipped by 2 bases and J by 3 bases; unmatched bases: 2.

The chain has TRBV25-1 and TRBJ1-1; 7 bases map to TRBD1. Germline V gene data show CDR1 as MGHDK and CDR2 as SYGVNS. The CDR3 spans 14 residues. V gave up 3 bases and J gave up 2 bases; unmatched junction bases: 3. CDR3 DNA sequence: TGTGCCAGCAGTGAGGGACAGACAAACACTGAAGCTTTCTTT. Protein product: CASSEGQTNTEAFF. Filled out from reference TRBV25-1 and TRBJ1-1, the complete variable domain reads EADIYQTPRYLVIGTGKKITLECSQTMGHDKMYWYQQDPGMELHLIHYSYGVNSTEKGDLSSESTVSRIRTEHFPLTLESARPSHTSQYLCASSEGQTNTEAFFGQGTRLTVV.

This chain joins TRBV5-6 and TRBJ1-6; no definite D call. CDR1 is SGHDT and CDR2 is YYEEEE in the germline V gene. Between the trimmed V and J ends, which lost 0 bases and 10 bases, there was a span of 14 bases. CDR3 length: 15 amino acids. The CDR3 loop reads CASSLGAARESPLHF. DNA for the CDR3: TGTGCCAGCAGCTTGGGGGCGGCGAGGGAATCACCCCTCCACTTT.